These 21 T cell receptor beta chains were all obtained from the same sample, sequenced in a study of lymphopenia after photon versus proton radiotherapy. The assay was immunoSEQ multiplex PCR, and TCRdb's table has in-frame clones only and misses some. The data contain approximately 17,000 clones, approximately 91% of them singletons. Sequenced material: peripheral blood, taken from a patient treated with proton-based radiotherapy. These receptors were collected from a woman aged 60-75 years with cholangiocarcinoma. Some clones in this sample may be carry-over from other donors' samples.

The table lists this clone with a count of one. The V gene is TRBV5-1, the J gene TRBJ1-5; the D is unclear. V lost 0 bases and J 6 bases, leaving 7 bases between the germline ends. Germline V gene data show CDR1 as SGHRS and CDR2 as YFSETQ. The CDR3 is made up of 13 amino acids. CDR3 loop: CASSLEGGQPQHF. In nucleotides, the CDR3 is TGCGCCAGCAGCTTGGAGGGAGGTCAGCCCCAGCATTTT.

V is TRBV4-3 and J is TRBJ2-1; D perhaps matches TRBD2 (5 bases). V was shortened by 1 base and J by 4 bases, with 14 bases between the two germline ends. CDR1 and CDR2 (germline): LGHNA, YSLEER. The CDR3 is made up of 16 amino acids. CDR3 loop: CASSQVPGTMYNEQFF. As DNA, the CDR3 is TGCGCCAGCAGCCAAGTCCCGGGAACCATGTACAATGAGCAGTTCTTC.

V is TRBV6-5 and J is TRBJ1-3, with TRBD1 identical over 11 bases. Germline V gene lookup returns CDR1 MNHEY and CDR2 SVGAGI. J was trimmed by 8 bases and V by 2 bases; bases with no gene match: 8. There are 16 residues in the CDR3. The CDR3 nucleotides are TGTGCCAGCAGTTACGCCGGACAGGGGGCTTATTACACCATATATTTT. The encoded protein is CASSYAGQGAYYTIYF.

V usage is TRBV11-2 and J usage is TRBJ2-3; TRBD1 aligns across 10 bases. The germline gives CDR1 SGHAT, CDR2 FQNNGV. The CDR3 is made up of 13 amino acids. J gave up 4 bases and V 5 bases, and 0 bases lay outside the gene matches. CDR3 DNA: TGTGCCAGCAGCGACAGGGGGCCAGATACGCAGTATTTT. It is translated as CASSDRGPDTQYF.

The chain links TRBV5-4 to TRBJ2-5; no clear D. CDR3 length: 15 amino acids. The ends were cut back, 0 bases at V and 4 bases at J, with 13 bases in the middle. Germline V gene sequence: CDR1 SGHNT, CDR2 YYREEE (reference sequence). The chain's CDR3 is CASSLEGLIIETQYF. The CDR3 DNA reads as TGTGCCAGCAGCTTGGAAGGCCTCATAATAGAGACCCAGTACTTC.

The V call is TRBV28, the J call TRBJ2-7; TRBD1 aligns across 7 bases. Losses at the gene ends were 4 bases for V and 5 bases for J; bases not matched to a gene: 5. The CDR3 totals 13 residues. Germline lookup yields CDR1 MDHEN and CDR2 SYDVKM. The CDR3 loop reads CASSSGQFHEQYF. For the CDR3, the DNA is TGTGCCAGCAGTTCGGGACAGTTCCACGAGCAGTACTTC.

The chain joins TRBV19 to TRBJ2-7; D is undetermined. Germline lookup yields CDR1 LNHDA and CDR2 SQIVND (reference sequence). The germline V and J ends were trimmed by 3 bases and 4 bases, with 10 bases remaining between them. CDR3 size: 13 residues. CDR3 sequence reads: CASSMVLGYEQYF. CDR3 in DNA: TGTGCCAGTAGTATGGTTCTGGGATACGAGCAGTACTTC.

V usage is TRBV27 and J usage is TRBJ2-3; D is tentatively TRBD1 or TRBD2 (5 bases each). CDR3 length equals 14 residues. V shed 6 bases and J shed 2 bases, with 12 bases lying between them. Looked up from germline, CDR1 is MNHEY and CDR2 is SMNVEV (reference sequence). CDR3 nucleotides: TGTGCCAGCAGGGCTTGGGGGTACACAGATACGCAGTATTTT. Translating gives CASRAWGYTDTQYF.

This chain joins TRBV10-3 and TRBJ2-5, with 8 bases matching TRBD1. The assigned J gene may be wrong: the sequence end matches TRBJ2-7 better. The CDR3 has 15 amino acids. Germline V gives CDR1 ENHRY, CDR2 SYGVKD. CDR3 DNA sequence: TGTGCCATCAGTGCGTCCGGGACAGGTTCCTACGAGCAGTACTTC. Translated: CAISASGTGSYEQYF.

In its sample, this clone was seen once. This chain joins TRBV29-1 and TRBJ1-1; D gene ambiguous. The CDR3 runs to 12 residues. The germline V and J ends were trimmed by 8 bases and 8 bases, with 18 bases remaining between them. CDR1 is SQVTM, CDR2 ANQGSEA, per germline. The CDR3 coding sequence is TGCAGCACCCAGTCCCCGGGATCCGAAGCTTTCTTT. Its translation: CSTQSPGSEAFF.

This clone was recorded a few times. This chain joins TRBV15 and TRBJ1-2; 8 bases line up with TRBD1. The CDR3 extends over 12 amino acids. V lost 5 bases and J lost 7; bases outside the gene matches: 3. The germline V gene encodes CDR1 LNHNV and CDR2 YYDKDF (reference sequence). The CDR3, as DNA: TGTGCCACCAGCCAGGGGGCGTTTGGCTACACCTTC. Translation gives CATSQGAFGYTF.

This chain uses TRBV29-1 with TRBJ1-5; 8 bases line up with TRBD1. Germline values: CDR1 SQVTM, CDR2 ANQGSEA. V gave up 5 bases and J gave up 3 bases; unmatched junction bases: 9. The CDR3 consists of 15 residues. CDR3 loop: CSVSQQGGNNQPQHF. The CDR3 DNA follows: TGCAGCGTTTCTCAACAGGGGGGAAACAATCAGCCCCAGCATTTT.

The V and J genes are TRBV6-5 and TRBJ1-1; D unclear. Germline CDR1 reads MNHEY; CDR2 reads SVGAGI. The CDR3 is 11 residues long. V was cut by 6 bases and J by 7 bases, with 9 bases left in between. The CDR3 DNA is TGTGCCAGCAGGGAGGGTTTTGAAGCTTTCTTT. Residues: CASREGFEAFF.

CDR3: CASSLAHRENGYTF. CDR3 nucleotide sequence: TGCGCCAGCAGCTTGGCCCACAGGGAAAATGGCTACACCTTC. This sequence joins TRBV5-1 and TRBJ1-2, with D possibly matching TRBD1 (6 bases). Trimming left V 0 bases short and J 6 bases short, with 12 bases between. The CDR3 has 14 residues. The germline gives CDR1 SGHRS, CDR2 YFSETQ.

The chain couples TRBV5-1 to TRBJ2-5; 8 positions agree with TRBD2. Germline CDR1 reads SGHRS; CDR2 reads YFSETQ. There are 15 residues in the CDR3. V gave up 4 bases and J gave up 1 base; unmatched junction bases: 6. The CDR3, as DNA: TGCGCCAGCAGCGACCCCGGGGGGGGCCAAGAGACCCAGTACTTC. This encodes CASSDPGGGQETQYF.

The genes are TRBV11-2 and TRBJ1-5; D remains ambiguous. Trimming removed 2 bases at V and 0 bases at J, with 5 bases between. The V gene's germline CDR1 is SGHAT and CDR2 FQNNGV. CDR3 size: 14 residues. CDR3 in amino acids: CASSLSNSNQPQHF. The CDR3 bases are TGTGCCAGCAGCTTATCTAATAGCAATCAGCCCCAGCATTTT.

The chain combines TRBV11-2 with TRBJ1-1; 7 bases align to TRBD1. The trim removed 4 bases at V and 6 bases at J, leaving 8 bases unmatched. CDR1 is SGHAT, CDR2 FQNNGV, per germline. The CDR3 is made up of 14 amino acids. The CDR3 region has the DNA TGTGCCAGCAGCTACAGGGGTGGTGAGGCTGAAGCTTTCTTT. Its protein is CASSYRGGEAEAFF.

This clone was detected only once. The chain is built from TRBV13 and TRBJ2-1; D assignment may be TRBD1 or TRBD2 (5 bases each). The germline gives CDR1 PRHDT, CDR2 FYEKMQ (reference sequence). V was pared by 5 bases and J by 7 bases, with 15 bases between. The CDR3 consists of 14 residues. The CDR3 nucleotides are TGTGCCAGCAGCGGAGACGCTGGGGGTAATGAGCAGTTCTTC. Amino acid sequence: CASSGDAGGNEQFF.

The chain is built from TRBV6-5 and TRBJ1-4; no clear D. There are 14 residues in the CDR3. Trimming pared 1 base from V and 2 bases from J, leaving 5 bases between. Germline CDR1 is MNHEY and CDR2 is SVGAGI. CDR3 loop: CASSYLGTNEKLFF. As DNA, the CDR3 is TGTGCCAGCAGTTACTTGGGGACTAATGAAAAACTGTTTTTT.

The gene calls are TRBV6-5 and TRBJ2-1; possible D gene TRBD2, 5 bases. The CDR3 is 13 amino acids. The germline V and J ends were trimmed by 6 bases and 9 bases, with 15 bases remaining between them. Germline CDR1 and CDR2: MNHEY and SVGAGI. This chain's CDR3 is CASRPVLVGEQFF. Written as DNA, the CDR3 is TGTGCCAGCAGACCCGTACTAGTGGGTGAGCAGTTCTTC.

The rearrangement links TRBV12-5 to TRBJ1-1; no definite D call. Per the germline V gene, CDR1 is LGHNT and CDR2 is FRNRAP. Trimming left V 5 bases short and J 9 bases short, with 13 bases between. The CDR3 sequence is 12 residues long. The CDR3 DNA follows: TGTGCTAGTGGTCCCCATTGGTCGCAAGCTTTCTTT. Protein: CASGPHWSQAFF. Together with reference TRBV12-5 and TRBJ1-1, the CDR3 gives the full variable domain: DARVTQTPRHKVTEMGQEVTMRCQPILGHNTVFWYRQTMMQGLELLAYFRNRAPLDDSGMPKDRFSAEMPDATLATLKIQPSEPRDSAVYFCASGPHWSQAFFGQGTRLTVV.